The next 5 T cell receptor beta chains were all read from a single sample in a study of blood T cell repertoires in COVID-19. The repertoire was sequenced with immunoSEQ multiplex PCR; TCRdb's copy has only in-frame clones and lacks some. The table includes about 150,000 clones, about nine tenths detected once. The material sequenced was peripheral blood. These receptors were collected from a man in his fifties with active COVID-19.

This chain uses TRBV6-5 with TRBJ2-6; 9 bases are shared with TRBD1. J gave up 0 bases and V 10 bases, and 4 bases lay outside the gene matches. CDR1 and CDR2 (germline): MNHEY, SVGAGI. This CDR3 is 15 amino acids long. CDR3 DNA sequence: TGTGCCATAAGACAGGGGGGCTCTGGGGCCAACGTCCTGACTTTC. It encodes CAIRQGGSGANVLTF.

The rearrangement links TRBV5-1 to TRBJ2-3; no definite D call. V was cut by 5 bases and J by 0 bases, with 7 bases left in between. The CDR3 extends over 13 amino acids. Germline-derived CDR1 and CDR2 are SGHRS and YFSETQ. CDR3 amino acids: CASSEASTDTQYF. The CDR3 region has the DNA TGCGCCAGCAGTGAAGCTAGCACAGATACGCAGTATTTT.

The V and J genes are TRBV6-5 and TRBJ2-1, with a tentative D call TRBD1 (6 bases). There are 15 residues in the CDR3. V was trimmed by 6 bases and J by 0 bases, leaving 12 bases between them. The germline gives CDR1 MNHEY, CDR2 SVGAGI. The DNA of the CDR3 is TGTGCCAGCAGCAGAACAGGGTACTCCTACAATGAGCAGTTCTTC. This encodes CASSRTGYSYNEQFF.

The chain has TRBV9 and TRBJ2-7, with 9 bases identical to TRBD1. V shed 0 bases, J shed 6 bases, and the junction held 4 bases outside the gene matches. This CDR3 comprises 14 residues. Germline CDR1 and CDR2: SGDLS and YYNGEE. The CDR3 sequence is CASSVGDRVGEQYF. The DNA for the CDR3 is TGTGCCAGCAGCGTAGGGGACAGGGTGGGCGAGCAGTACTTC.

This chain joins TRBV5-1 and TRBJ2-3; the match to TRBD2 covers 7 bases. Germline V gene data show CDR1 as SGHRS and CDR2 as YFSETQ. The CDR3 loop spans 16 amino acids. With 0 bases clipped from V and 4 bases from J, the junction kept 8 bases outside the gene matches. CDR3 nucleotide sequence: TGCGCCAGCAGCTTGGCCCGGCGGGGAGGGGCAGATACGCAGTATTTT. Its translation: CASSLARRGGADTQYF.